These 27 T cell receptor beta chains share one sample of origin, sequenced in a study of cytotoxic CD8 clonotypes in ibrutinib-treated CLL. The data were produced by immunoSEQ multiplex PCR, yet TCRdb's version contains in-frame clones alone and is incomplete. The sample has around 300,000 clones; more than 65% are singletons. The sequenced sample was PBMCs, obtained before ibrutinib treatment. The receptor source for this set is a human donor with chronic lymphocytic leukemia.

This clone was found a few times. The V gene is TRBV9, the J gene TRBJ2-3, with 7 bases that match TRBD1. The ends lost 0 bases at V and 1 base at J; junction bases unmatched: 5. The CDR3 sequence is 16 residues long. In germline, CDR1 is SGDLS, CDR2 YYNGEE. This CDR3 reads CASSVGRQGGTDTQYF. Here the CDR3 DNA reads TGTGCCAGCAGCGTAGGGAGACAGGGAGGCACAGATACGCAGTATTTT.

V usage is TRBV18 and J usage is TRBJ2-2; no reliable D call. Germline V gene data show CDR1 as KGHSH and CDR2 as LQKENI. V gave up 3 bases and J gave up 3 bases, with 11 bases separating them. CDR3 length equals 15 residues. For the CDR3, the DNA is TGTGCCAGCTCACCGGAGTTTCTGGACACCGGGGAGCTGTTTTTT. Protein sequence: CASSPEFLDTGELFF.

The genes are TRBV6-1 and TRBJ1-1; unclear D gene. This CDR3 has 11 residues. Trimming took off 6 bases at V and 5 bases at J, with 7 bases between the two ends. Germline CDR1 is MNHNS and CDR2 is SASEGT. The DNA of the CDR3 is TGTGCCAGCAGGCCAGGTACTGAAGCTTTCTTT. Translation gives CASRPGTEAFF.

J is TRBJ1-1 and V is TRBV28, with D uncertain. The germline V and J ends were trimmed by 7 bases and 5 bases, with 8 bases remaining between them. Germline CDR1 MDHEN, CDR2 SYDVKM. The CDR3 has 11 amino acids. In nucleotides, the CDR3 is TGTGCCAGCACCCTTTTTACTGAAGCTTTCTTT. It translates to CASTLFTEAFF.

The chain carries TRBV30 and TRBJ2-2; D may be TRBD1 (6 bases). The germline V and J ends were trimmed by 5 bases and 1 base, with 14 bases remaining between them. The CDR3 covers 15 residues. In germline, CDR1 is GTSNPN, CDR2 SVGIG (reference sequence). CDR3 DNA: TGTGCCTGGGCCCCGGGACACTTGAACACCGGGGAGCTGTTTTTT. Protein: CAWAPGHLNTGELFF.

This clone was observed a few times. V gene TRBV6-4 combines with J gene TRBJ2-1; D unclear. V dropped 0 bases and J dropped 6 bases, with 3 bases sitting between them. The CDR3 is 12 amino acids. Germline V gene sequence: CDR1 MRHNA, CDR2 SNTAGT. CDR3 protein: CASSDSLNEQFF. CDR3 coding DNA: TGTGCCAGCAGTGACTCCCTCAATGAGCAGTTCTTC.

The V call is TRBV27, the J call TRBJ2-6, with 10 nucleotides matching TRBD2. Germline V lookup: CDR1 MNHEY, CDR2 SMNVEV (reference sequence). CDR3 length: 16 residues. V was pared by 6 bases and J by 1 base, with 3 bases of the junction left unmatched. CDR3 DNA: TGTGCCAGCAGCACTAGCGGGAATTCTGGGGCCAACGTCCTGACTTTC. This translates into CASSTSGNSGANVLTF. The full variable domain, with the rest looked up from reference TRBV27 and TRBJ2-6, is EAQVTQNPRYLITVTGKKLTVTCSQNMNHEYMSWYRQDPGLGLRQIYYSMNVEVTDKGDVPEGYKVSRKEKRNFPLILESPSPNQTSLYFCASSTSGNSGANVLTFGAGSRLTVL.

The table lists this clone with a count of one. The chain joins TRBV5-8 to TRBJ1-4; TRBD1 matches at 10 bases. V shed 7 bases and J 7 bases; nucleotides not matched to a gene: 7. The CDR3 is 14 amino acids. The germline V gene encodes CDR1 SGHTS and CDR2 YDEGEE. The CDR3 reads CASARTGGFEKLFF. CDR3 in DNA: TGTGCCAGCGCAAGGACAGGGGGGTTTGAAAAACTGTTTTTT.

This chain connects TRBV7-3 to TRBJ2-3; 10 bases are shared with TRBD2. Germline CDR1 reads SGHTA; CDR2 reads FQGTGA. The CDR3 has 15 amino acids. V lost 4 bases to trimming and J lost 3 bases; unmatched junction nucleotides: 4. The CDR3 sequence: CASSSTSGLTDTQYF. Written as DNA, the CDR3 is TGTGCCAGCAGCTCGACTAGCGGGCTAACAGATACGCAGTATTTT.

The chain has TRBV6-5 and TRBJ2-7; D may be TRBD1 (5 bases). The germline CDR1 and CDR2 sequences are MNHEY and SVGAGI. The CDR3 has 15 amino acids. V lost 0 bases, J lost 3 bases, and 12 bases lay in between. The CDR3 region is CASSYSDTGLYEQYF. The CDR3 nucleotides are TGTGCCAGCAGTTACTCGGACACAGGCCTCTACGAGCAGTACTTC.

CDR3 nucleotides: TGTGCCACCAACTCATTTCGGGACAGTAACGAGCAGTACTTC. This codes for CATNSFRDSNEQYF. The chain employs TRBV15 and TRBJ2-7, with TRBD1 matching over 7 bases. CDR1 is LNHNV, CDR2 YYDKDF, per germline (reference sequence). V lost 7 bases to trimming and J lost 5 bases; unmatched junction nucleotides: 11. This CDR3 has 14 residues.

This clone showed up just once. The V and J genes are TRBV9 and TRBJ2-1; 10 nucleotides align to TRBD1. Germline V CDR1 and CDR2: SGDLS, YYNGEE. After removal of 3 bases from V and 3 bases from J, the junction contained 12 bases not matched to a gene. The CDR3 spans 18 residues. The CDR3 spells CASSALPLGTGVYNEQFF. The CDR3 coding sequence is TGTGCCAGCAGCGCCCTCCCTCTGGGGACAGGGGTCTACAATGAGCAGTTCTTC.

V gene TRBV25-1 combines with J gene TRBJ1-1, with D tentatively TRBD1 (5 bases). V lost 9 bases and J lost 1, with 21 bases in between. The CDR3 extends over 16 amino acids. CDR1 is MGHDK, CDR2 SYGVNS, per germline. The CDR3 loop is CARTRSDIPANTEAFF. CDR3 bases: TGTGCCAGGACAAGATCGGACATTCCGGCGAACACTGAAGCTTTCTTT. Looking up the rest from reference TRBV25-1 and TRBJ1-1 gives the full variable domain: EADIYQTPRYLVIGTGKKITLECSQTMGHDKMYWYQQDPGMELHLIHYSYGVNSTEKGDLSSESTVSRIRTEHFPLTLESARPSHTSQYLCARTRSDIPANTEAFFGQGTRLTVV.

The rearrangement links TRBV2 to TRBJ2-5; 11 positions agree with TRBD1. From germline, CDR1 is SNHLY and CDR2 FYNNEI. CDR3 length: 14 amino acids. V lost 6 bases to trimming and J lost 1 base; unmatched junction nucleotides: 1. In nucleotides, the CDR3 is TGTGCCAGCAGGGACAGGGGGCCCCAAGAGACCCAGTACTTC. Protein product: CASRDRGPQETQYF.

This rearrangement joins TRBV30 to TRBJ2-7; the D is unclear. The CDR3 consists of 13 residues. The germline gives CDR1 GTSNPN, CDR2 SVGIG (reference sequence). Trimming cost V 2 bases and J 1 base, with 9 bases left between them. CDR3 protein: CAWSPGPSYEQYF. CDR3 sequence (DNA): TGTGCCTGGAGTCCTGGCCCTTCCTACGAGCAGTACTTC.

V is TRBV5-1 and J is TRBJ2-7; unclear D gene. The V gene lost 2 bases and the J gene lost 4 bases, with 10 bases spanning the gap. Germline assignment: CDR1 SGHRS and CDR2 YFSETQ. The CDR3 has 13 amino acids. Written as DNA, the CDR3 is TGCGCCAGCAGCTTCGTCGGAAATTACGAGCAGTACTTC. Residues: CASSFVGNYEQYF.

This clone was seen a single time. The rearrangement uses TRBV6-6 and TRBJ1-2, with 9 nucleotides matching TRBD1. Germline CDR1 reads MNHNY; CDR2 reads SVGAGI (reference sequence). The CDR3 sequence is 15 residues long. After removal of 8 bases from V and 1 base from J, the junction contained 8 bases not matched to a gene. CDR3 residues: CASSSRTGVNYGYTF. CDR3 nucleotides: TGTGCCAGCTCATCTCGGACAGGGGTTAACTATGGCTACACCTTC.

The chain employs TRBV4-3 and TRBJ2-1; D remains unclear. With 4 bases removed from V and 0 bases from J, the gap between germline ends came to 13 bases. Germline values: CDR1 LGHNA, CDR2 YSLEER. The CDR3 contains 16 residues. In DNA, the CDR3 is TGCGCCAGCAGCCTTGACTCGCGGAGCTCCTACAATGAGCAGTTCTTC. Protein: CASSLDSRSSYNEQFF.

V is TRBV29-1 and J is TRBJ2-5; 11 bases are shared with TRBD1. This CDR3 comprises 16 residues. V gave up 4 bases and J gave up 5 bases; unmatched junction bases: 12. Germline V gives CDR1 SQVTM, CDR2 ANQGSEA. The CDR3 sequence is CSVGGRWDRGFETQYF. The CDR3 nucleotides read TGCAGCGTTGGGGGTCGTTGGGACAGGGGGTTTGAGACCCAGTACTTC.

This chain links TRBV28 with TRBJ1-2; D not certain. V was cut by 9 bases and J by 0 bases, with 11 bases left in between. Germline V lookup: CDR1 MDHEN, CDR2 SYDVKM. There are 13 residues in the CDR3. CDR3 nucleotide sequence: TGTGCCAGTACCTCGGGAGCTAACTATGGCTACACCTTC. It translates to CASTSGANYGYTF.

This clone occurred once. This chain links TRBV10-3 with TRBJ1-2; D gene unclear. This CDR3 is built from 11 residues. Per germline, CDR1 ENHRY and CDR2 SYGVKD. V was trimmed by 9 bases and J by 8 bases, leaving 13 bases between them. The CDR3 region is CAIRPFWGYTF. CDR3 coding DNA: TGTGCCATTCGGCCTTTCTGGGGCTACACCTTC.

This clone was found a few times. This chain uses TRBV29-1 with TRBJ2-1, with D hard to call. This CDR3 has 15 residues. Deletions cut 2 bases from V and 0 bases from J, with 11 bases between. Germline lookup yields CDR1 SQVTM and CDR2 ANQGSEA. The chain's CDR3 is CSVESPLVSYNEQFF. CDR3 coding DNA: TGCAGCGTTGAATCACCGTTAGTCTCCTACAATGAGCAGTTCTTC.

This clone showed up just once. The chain links TRBV15 to TRBJ1-2; D not resolved. Germline CDR1 and CDR2: LNHNV and YYDKDF (reference sequence). The V gene lost 0 bases and the J gene lost 4 bases, with 9 bases spanning the gap. The CDR3 extends over 14 amino acids. The chain's CDR3 is CATSRDTAGYGYTF. CDR3 DNA sequence: TGTGCCACCAGCAGAGATACGGCAGGCTATGGCTACACCTTC.

The chain is built from TRBV9 and TRBJ2-1; perhaps TRBD2 as D (6 bases). CDR1 and CDR2 (germline): SGDLS, YYNGEE. V gave up 7 bases and J gave up 6 bases, with 14 bases separating them. The CDR3 totals 13 residues. The CDR3 nucleotides read TGTGCCAGCGGGGACTCACCTCGCAATGAGCAGTTCTTC. The encoded protein is CASGDSPRNEQFF.

The sample holds one count of this clone. This chain links TRBV11-2 with TRBJ1-1; tentative D call: TRBD1 (5 bases). Germline loops: CDR1 SGHAT, CDR2 FQNNGV. The CDR3 totals 16 residues. V was shortened by 2 bases and J by 6 bases, with 19 bases between the two germline ends. DNA of the CDR3: TGTGCCAGCAGCTTAAGTCGGATAATTGGGGCCCCTGAAGCTTTCTTT. It specifies CASSLSRIIGAPEAFF.

The V call is TRBV28, the J call TRBJ2-7; 7 bases match TRBD2. The V and J ends lost 7 bases and 2 bases, in that order; junction bases with no gene match: 8. Per germline, CDR1 MDHEN and CDR2 SYDVKM. The CDR3 totals 14 residues. The CDR3 protein is CASTRASGAYEQYF. The CDR3, as DNA: TGTGCCAGCACACGCGCTAGCGGAGCCTACGAGCAGTACTTC.

The chain employs TRBV2 and TRBJ2-7; possibly TRBD1 for D (5 bases). Germline V gives CDR1 SNHLY, CDR2 FYNNEI. V dropped 4 bases and J dropped 4 bases, with 17 bases sitting between them. The CDR3 sequence is 15 residues long. The CDR3 region is CASSVPQGFQYEQYF. The DNA of the CDR3 is TGTGCCAGCAGTGTACCCCAGGGTTTCCAGTACGAGCAGTACTTC.